This TCR beta chain is drawn from a study of beta chain features in type 1 diabetes. As for the study in general: Across all samples, fewer than 120,000,000 sorted cells were examined.

This clone was picked up a small number of times. Its antigen is not known. Purity exceeding 95% was reached by all sorted populations. Whole-study results and caveats: A pattern of fewer insertions and more deletions at VDJ junctions was seen in type 1 diabetes patients. Equally in patients and controls, shorter templates might have been favored by PCR. For Type 1 diabetes patients, all four CD4+ subsets carried TCRB CDR3s that were moderately but significantly shorter.

Since all of the isolated RNA was reverse transcribed, expressed TCRB transcripts were what got sequenced. Clones were sequenced by immunoSEQ multiplex PCR, and TCRdb holds only the in-frame ones, with some missing. Of 150,000 or so clones listed, 6.5% to 10% are singletons. V dropped 6 bases and J dropped 6; count of bases not matched to a gene: 1. Per the germline V gene, CDR1 is LGHNT and CDR2 is FRNRAP. This CDR3 region has 13 residues. This clonotype originated in a woman aged 18-29 years with type 1 diabetes. The chain is built from TRBV12-5 and TRBJ2-1; 11 nucleotides line up with TRBD2. The specimen was central memory CD4+ T cells from blood. CDR3 region: CASGLAGGNEQFF. The CDR3 nucleotides read TGTGCTAGTGGGCTAGCGGGGGGCAATGAGCAGTTCTTC. Drawing the rest from reference TRBV12-5 and TRBJ2-1, the complete variable domain is DARVTQTPRHKVTEMGQEVTMRCQPILGHNTVFWYRQTMMQGLELLAYFRNRAPLDDSGMPKDRFSAEMPDATLATLKIQPSEPRDSAVYFCASGLAGGNEQFFGPGTRLTVL.